The present TCR beta chain was sequenced within a study of blood T cell repertoires in COVID-19. Measured with immunoSEQ multiplex PCR; TCRdb has only the in-frame clones, and not every one. The table shows about 41,000 clones, with about 85% occurring only once. CDR3 length equals 15 residues. Trimming removed 4 bases at V and 0 bases at J, with 11 bases between. Germline CDR1 is SGHNT and CDR2 is YYREEE (reference sequence). This clonotype was sampled from a man between 60 and 70 years old with acute or convalescent COVID-19. Sequenced sample: peripheral blood. The rearrangement uses TRBV5-4 and TRBJ1-3; tentative D call: TRBD1 (5 bases). The CDR3 DNA sequence: TGTGCCAGCAGCCGCGGGGGGTTCTCTGGAAACACCATATATTTT. Amino acids: CASSRGGFSGNTIYF.